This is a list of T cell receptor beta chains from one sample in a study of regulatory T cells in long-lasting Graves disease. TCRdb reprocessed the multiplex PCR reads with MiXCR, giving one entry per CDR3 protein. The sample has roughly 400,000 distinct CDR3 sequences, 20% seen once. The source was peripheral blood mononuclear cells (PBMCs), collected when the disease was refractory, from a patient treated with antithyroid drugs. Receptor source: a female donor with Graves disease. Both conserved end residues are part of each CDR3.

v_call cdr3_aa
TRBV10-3 CAISTGGNTIYF
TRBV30 CAWTRTVNTEAFF
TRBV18 CASSPQGQPQHF
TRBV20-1 CSAGRDATGGANVLTF
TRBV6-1 CASRTSGSTGELFF
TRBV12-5 CASGLAGGLDTGELFF
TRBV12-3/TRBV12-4 CASSFGTGGGQNIQYF
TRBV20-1 CSASGMGEQYF
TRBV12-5 CARPRRYPQETQYF
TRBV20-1 CSATDRGIETQYF
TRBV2 CASSQAGSGANVLTF
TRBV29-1 CSARGGGDYGYTF
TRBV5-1 CASTVAGGRSSYEQYF
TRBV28 CASSLLGSILGPTGRNTIYF
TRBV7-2 CANSLSGTGEQFF
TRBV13 CASSELLAGGTGELFF
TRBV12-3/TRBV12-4 CASSLGGTATQYF
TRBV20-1 CSARDIVDDLNTGELFF
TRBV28 CASSLTPGRSSSYEQYF
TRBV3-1 CATRKATEAFF
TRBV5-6 CASSSKGAGGLETQYF
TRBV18 CASSPRQISTAEAFF
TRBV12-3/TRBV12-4 CASSLTRDRADGYTF
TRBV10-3 CAISESQGAGEQYF
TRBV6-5 CASSFSPLSGQGDEQYF
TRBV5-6 CASSPWGQGLNYGYTF
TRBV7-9 CASSFTSGAYEQYF
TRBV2 CASSELDSNYNSPLHF
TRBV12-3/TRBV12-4 CASSRASGMVKETQYF
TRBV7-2 CASSHGSGPEETQYF
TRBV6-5 CASRYGSPTVKQYF
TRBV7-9 CASSVTSGGTGELFF
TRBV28 CASSTAGGVGNQPQHF
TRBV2 CASTPRGQLYGQYF
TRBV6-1 CASASSEYNEQFF
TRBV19 CASSSQPGTGELFF
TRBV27 CASSEYSRDTDTQYF